This T cell receptor beta chain was retrieved from a study of shared clonotypes between healthy human individuals. Study at large: Ranging from 18 to 49 in age, donors were a couple of women and a few men.

On this clone: Its antigen is undetermined.

TCRdb's table, derived via immunoSEQ multiplex PCR, lists solely in-frame clones and lacks some. The table includes 400,000 or so clones, about 96% detected once. Study-wide points: Estimated clonotype richness was generally higher in naive than memory subsets.

This CDR3 comprises 12 residues. Trimming removed 8 bases from V and 4 bases from J; junction bases left unmatched: 5. Germline V CDR1 and CDR2: SGHNT, YYREEE (reference sequence). The sequence was obtained from a man under 40 in good health. The sequenced material came from memory CD8+ T cells sorted from blood. Subset meaning: CD45RO+ cells pooled with CCR7-negative TemRA cells. V is TRBV5-4 and J is TRBJ1-2; 7 bases are a match to TRBD1. Written as DNA, the CDR3 is TGTGCCAGGCCGGGACAGTTCTATGGCTACACCTTC. Its translation: CARPGQFYGYTF.